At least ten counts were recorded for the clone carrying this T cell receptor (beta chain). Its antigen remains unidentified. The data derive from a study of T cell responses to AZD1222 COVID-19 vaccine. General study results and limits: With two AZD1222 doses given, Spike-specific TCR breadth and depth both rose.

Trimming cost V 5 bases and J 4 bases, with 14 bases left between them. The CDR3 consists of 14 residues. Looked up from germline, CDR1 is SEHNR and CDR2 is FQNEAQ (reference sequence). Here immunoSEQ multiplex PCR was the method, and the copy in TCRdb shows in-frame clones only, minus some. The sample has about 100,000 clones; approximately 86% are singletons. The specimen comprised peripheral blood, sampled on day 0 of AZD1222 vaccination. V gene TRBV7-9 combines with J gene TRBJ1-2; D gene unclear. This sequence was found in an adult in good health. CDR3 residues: CASSVDTSGYGYTF. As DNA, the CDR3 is TGTGCCAGCAGCGTTGATACCTCTGGCTATGGCTACACCTTC.